This entry is about one TCR beta chain. The data are from a study of blood T cell repertoires in COVID-19. This CDR3 is built from 13 residues. The germline V gene has CDR1 LGHNA and CDR2 YSLEER. Trimming took off 2 bases at V and 5 bases at J, with 9 bases between the two ends. Profiling relied on immunoSEQ multiplex PCR, and the TCRdb table lists in-frame clones only, not all of them. This table holds 170,000 or so clones, around nine tenths found once. Sequences were obtained from peripheral blood. This sequence was found in a woman aged 18 to 35 who had recovered from COVID-19. This rearrangement joins TRBV4-3 to TRBJ2-5, with D perhaps TRBD1 (6 bases). CDR3 loop: CASSQTRGETQYF. CDR3 sequence (DNA): TGCGCCAGCAGCCAAACTAGGGGGGAGACCCAGTACTTC.